This T cell receptor (beta chain) was recovered during a study of blood T cell repertoires in COVID-19. Study details: Samples came from the United States, Italy and Spain, spanning acute and convalescent COVID-19. T cells, B-cell-depleted T cells, or PBMCs supplied cDNA or gDNA.

Under the authors' procedure: Reference gene primer amplification gave nucleated cell count estimates. Sequencing used immunoSEQ multiplex PCR; TCRdb keeps in-frame clones, though not all of them. Clonal size and the V and J genes are those of that table, whereas D and trimming came from the DNA. The data show more than 100,000 clones, about 91% seen once. Trimming took off 8 bases at V and 5 bases at J, with 12 bases between the two ends. This CDR3 has 12 amino acids. Per germline, CDR1 ENHRY and CDR2 SYGVKD. Sequencing was performed on peripheral blood. The chain carries TRBV10-3 and TRBJ2-5, with TRBD2 as a possible D gene (7 bases). The receptor comes from a woman in her forties or fifties with active or convalescent COVID-19. CDR3 region: CAIGEGVETQYF. The CDR3 DNA reads as TGTGCCATCGGGGAGGGGGTGGAGACCCAGTACTTC.